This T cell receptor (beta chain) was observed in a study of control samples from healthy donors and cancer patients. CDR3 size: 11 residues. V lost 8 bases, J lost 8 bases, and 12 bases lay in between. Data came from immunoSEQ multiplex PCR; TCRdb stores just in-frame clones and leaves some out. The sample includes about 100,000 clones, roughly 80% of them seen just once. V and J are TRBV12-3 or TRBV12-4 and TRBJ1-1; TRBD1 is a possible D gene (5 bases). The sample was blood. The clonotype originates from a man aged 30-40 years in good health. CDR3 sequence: CASGDGPEAFF. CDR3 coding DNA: TGTGCCAGCGGGGACGGCCCGGAAGCTTTCTTT.